These T cell receptor beta chains were read from a single sample in a study of cytomegalovirus exposure and HLA in healthy donors. Some clones are missing from TCRdb's copy, which holds only in-frame ones; the method was immunoSEQ multiplex PCR. The sample carries under 200,000 clones, around 80% recorded once. The specimen sequenced was PBMCs. Receptors were obtained from a woman in her forties or fifties in good health and CMV-seronegative. Each CDR3 is given with its conserved first and last residue. D genes are given only for firm matches. Expanded clones are given a class, and other clones once, few, many or no size at all.

J,D,size,V,DNA,CDR3
TRBJ2-2,NA,NA,TRBV28,TGTGCCAGCACCCTAGGGACAACGAACACCGGGGAGCTGTTTTTT,CASTLGTTNTGELFF
TRBJ2-3,NA,NA,TRBV9,TGTGCCAGCAGCGCCTCCCCTTGGGGGGGCTCCACAGATACGCAGTATTTT,CASSASPWGGSTDTQYF
TRBJ2-5,NA,once,TRBV5-1,TGCGCCAGCAGCTTCTTACAGGCCGCCCAAGAGACCCAGTACTTC,CASSFLQAAQETQYF
TRBJ1-5,NA,NA,TRBV19,TGTGCCAGTAGTATAGTGGGGCGGGGGGCCCAGCATTTT,CASSIVGRGAQHF
TRBJ2-6,NA,once,TRBV10-3,TGTGCCATCAGTGACCTCTCTCAGGGGTTCTTCTCTGGGGCCAACGTCCTGACTTTC,CAISDLSQGFFSGANVLTF
TRBJ1-5,TRBD1,once,TRBV27,TGTGCCAGCAGTGAAACCGGGACAGGGTCTAGCAATCAGCCCCAGCATTTT,CASSETGTGSSNQPQHF
TRBJ1-5,NA,NA,TRBV28,TGTGCCAGCAGTTTGACAGTCCTGGGCTCCTATCAGCCCCAGCATTTT,CASSLTVLGSYQPQHF
TRBJ1-4,NA,NA,TRBV28,TGTGCCAGCAGTTTAAGGGGCCTCGGTGAAAAACTGTTTTTT,CASSLRGLGEKLFF
TRBJ2-7,NA,once,TRBV9,TGTGCCAGCAGCGCCGGACAGTCCTACGAGCAGTACTTC,CASSAGQSYEQYF
TRBJ1-2,TRBD1,NA,TRBV11-2,TGTGCCAGCAGCGGGGACAGCCTTTCGATTTATGGCTACACCTTC,CASSGDSLSIYGYTF
TRBJ2-7,TRBD1,few,TRBV7-2,TGTGCCAGCAGCTTAGTGGGGACAGGGGGCGACGAGCAGTACTTC,CASSLVGTGGDEQYF
TRBJ2-3,TRBD1,NA,TRBV4-1,TGCGCCAGCAGCCATGCGACCCCGGGACAGGGCTGGGAGATGTCGCAGTATTTT,CASSHATPGQGWEMSQYF
TRBJ2-3,NA,NA,TRBV5-4,TGTGCCAGCAGCTTAGCGAACTCCCCATATGGGGATACGCAGTATTTT,CASSLANSPYGDTQYF
TRBJ2-1,NA,NA,TRBV6-1,TGTGCCACCACGACCCCAATGAGGCAAAAGCAGTTCTTC,CATTTPMRQKQFF
TRBJ1-6,NA,NA,TRBV10-3,TGTGCCATCAGCGACGGACAGACCCTATCACCCCTCCACTTT,CAISDGQTLSPLHF
TRBJ1-5,TRBD1,NA,TRBV29-1,TGCAGCGTCGCGACAGGGACAGGTAATCAGCCCCAGCATTTT,CSVATGTGNQPQHF
TRBJ2-1,NA,NA,TRBV7-2,TGTGCCAGCAGCTTAGGGGGGGGGCTGAGCTCCTACAATGAGCAGTTCTTC,CASSLGGGLSSYNEQFF
TRBJ2-2,NA,once,TRBV7-9,TGTGCCAGCAGCTTATGGGGACAAGACCCGAACACCGGGGAGCTGTTTTTT,CASSLWGQDPNTGELFF
TRBJ1-1,NA,NA,TRBV30,TGTGCCTGGAGCCGGGAAACGAACACTGAAGCTTTCTTT,CAWSRETNTEAFF
TRBJ1-1,NA,NA,TRBV10-3,TGTGCCATCAGTGAGCAGGGTGCCCTGAACACTGAAGCTTTCTTT,CAISEQGALNTEAFF
TRBJ2-7,TRBD2,NA,TRBV4-1,TGCGCCAGCAGCCAAGAAGGAGCGGGAGCTATCCCCTACGAGCAGTACTTC,CASSQEGAGAIPYEQYF
TRBJ2-1,TRBD1,few,TRBV7-2,TGTGCCAGCAGCTACCCGGGGACAGGGAGCCCCAATGAGCAGTTCTTC,CASSYPGTGSPNEQFF
TRBJ1-2,TRBD1,NA,TRBV6-1,TGTGCCAGCAGTGAAGGTGGTCCTGGACAGGGTTATCACTATGGCTACACCTTC,CASSEGGPGQGYHYGYTF
TRBJ2-1,NA,NA,TRBV11-2,TGTGCCAGCAGCTTACCCTCTGGAGGCCGAGTCAATGAGCAGTTCTTC,CASSLPSGGRVNEQFF
TRBJ2-6,NA,NA,TRBV7-9,TGTGCCAGCAGACGATCCGGGCAGGGGACCCAGTACGGGGCCAACGTCCTGACTTTC,CASRRSGQGTQYGANVLTF
TRBJ2-7,TRBD1,few,TRBV29-1,TGCAGCGTTGGGACAGGGAACGAGCAGTACTTC,CSVGTGNEQYF
TRBJ1-5,NA,NA,TRBV10-1,TGCGCCAGCAGTGAGTCTTTAAATTATTTGCAGCCCCAGCATTTT,CASSESLNYLQPQHF
TRBJ1-5,NA,NA,TRBV18,TGTGCCAGCTCACCACCCGGGGTAGGGAATCAGCCCCAGCATTTT,CASSPPGVGNQPQHF
TRBJ1-2,TRBD1,NA,TRBV30,TGTGCCGGACTCGGACAGGGAATAGGGGGCTACACCTTC,CAGLGQGIGGYTF
TRBJ1-1,NA,NA,TRBV28,TGTGCCAGCAGTCCGCCGCGAACTGAAGCTTTCTTT,CASSPPRTEAFF
TRBJ1-5,TRBD1,NA,TRBV4-3,TGCGCCAGCAGCCAAGAGGAGGGGACAGGTCAGCCCCAGCATTTT,CASSQEEGTGQPQHF
TRBJ1-2,TRBD1,NA,TRBV30,TGTGCCTGGAGTCCAGGACAGGGGGCAGGAGGCTACACCTTC,CAWSPGQGAGGYTF
TRBJ1-4,TRBD1,NA,TRBV7-7,TGTGCTAGCAGTTTGGACAGGGATGAAAAACTGTTTTTT,CASSLDRDEKLFF
TRBJ2-7,TRBD2,NA,TRBV28,TGCCAGAGCGGGAGTTGGTACGAGCAGTACTTC,CQSGSWYEQYF
TRBJ2-2,NA,NA,TRBV30,TGTGCCTGGGGTCCTTCCGGGACTTTGAACACCGGGGAGCTGTTTTTT,CAWGPSGTLNTGELFF
TRBJ1-3,TRBD1,once,TRBV7-3,TGTGCCAGCAGCCCGGACAGGAGCTCTGGAAACACCATATATTTT,CASSPDRSSGNTIYF
TRBJ2-1,NA,NA,TRBV18,TGTGCCAGCTCACCATTCGGGGAGCAGTTCTTC,CASSPFGEQFF
TRBJ1-6,NA,NA,TRBV25-1,TGTGCCAGCAGTGAATCTTTGCCTGCGCGGGGGTCTTCACCCCTCCACTTT,CASSESLPARGSSPLHF
TRBJ2-3,NA,NA,TRBV13,TGTGCCAGCAGCTTCCCTTCACGGACAGATACGCAGTATTTT,CASSFPSRTDTQYF
TRBJ1-3,TRBD1,NA,TRBV30,TGTGCCTGGAATAAGGACAGGGGAAACACCATATATTTT,CAWNKDRGNTIYF
TRBJ2-1,NA,NA,TRBV27,TGTGCCAGCCGCGACTGGAACTCCTACAATGAGCAGTTCTTC,CASRDWNSYNEQFF
TRBJ2-1,NA,NA,TRBV6-1,TGTGCCAGCAGTCTGGGGGGCTCCTACAATGAGCAGTTCTTC,CASSLGGSYNEQFF
TRBJ2-1,NA,NA,TRBV18,TGTGCCAGCTCACCAGCAGCGGCCTCCTACAATGAGCAGTTCTTC,CASSPAAASYNEQFF
TRBJ2-1,NA,NA,TRBV7-2,TGTGCCAGCAGCTCCACCCTAGCCTACAATGAGCAGTTCTTC,CASSSTLAYNEQFF
TRBJ2-5,NA,few,TRBV9,TGTGCCAGCAGCCCCCATCCTAAGTCAGGAAAAGAGACCCAGTACTTC,CASSPHPKSGKETQYF
TRBJ1-1,NA,few,TRBV29-1,TGCAGCGTTGGGGAGGACACTGAAGCTTTCTTT,CSVGEDTEAFF
TRBJ2-7,TRBD2,NA,TRBV7-9,TGTGCCAGCAACTACCCCGGGACTAGCGGCCGTGGCGAGCAGTACTTC,CASNYPGTSGRGEQYF
TRBJ1-1,NA,NA,TRBV6-4,TGTGCCAGCAGGCCGGATTGGGCCGGGGGAACTGAAGCTTTCTTT,CASRPDWAGGTEAFF